This TCR beta chain was found in a study of shared clonotypes between healthy human individuals. On this clone itself: Its antigen is unidentified.

It was into CD45RA+ naive and CD45RA-negative memory subsets that the CD4+ cells were split. Study-wide findings and caveats: Larger estimated richness was generally recorded for naive subsets relative to memory subsets. Clonotype sharing across several donors was observed for approximately 5% of naive CD4 clonotypes.

The CDR3 runs 14 residues. The junction had 8 bases not matched to a gene; V was cut back by 6 bases and J by 6 bases. Germline loops: CDR1 LNHDA, CDR2 SQIVND (reference sequence). Here immunoSEQ multiplex PCR was the method, and the copy in TCRdb shows in-frame clones only, minus some. The profile shows over 700,000 clones, roughly 72% of them singletons. The V gene is TRBV19, the J gene TRBJ1-5; 7 bases align to TRBD1. The sample comprised memory CD4+ T cells sorted from blood. The subset: CD45RA-negative fraction. This TCR came from a woman between 25 and 40 years old in good health. For the CDR3, the DNA is TGTGCCAGTAGCCCTGGGACAGCCAGTCAGCCCCAGCATTTT. Translation: CASSPGTASQPQHF.